The rows below give T cell receptor beta chains drawn from one sample of a study of blood T cell repertoires in COVID-19. This table comes from immunoSEQ multiplex PCR, and its TCRdb copy is limited to in-frame clones, with some not included. This table has some 74,000 clones, around 89% appearing once. Specimen: peripheral blood. These receptors came from a woman of 80 years or more with acute or convalescent COVID-19. Both conserved end residues are part of each CDR3. A D gene is named only where the DNA matches it firmly. Size tells how often a clone was seen (once, few, many) or the class of an expanded clone, and some rows leave it out.

j_call: TRBJ2-3
d_call: NA
v_call: TRBV29-1
clone_size: NA
cdr3_aa: CSVDWPGGTDTQYF
cdr3_nt: TGCAGCGTTGATTGGCCAGGGGGCACAGATACGCAGTATTTT

j_call: TRBJ1-1
d_call: NA
v_call: TRBV7-6
clone_size: NA
cdr3_aa: CASSLNTGSNTEAFF
cdr3_nt: TGTGCCAGCAGTCTTAATACAGGGTCAAACACTGAAGCTTTCTTT

j_call: TRBJ2-3
d_call: TRBD2
v_call: TRBV5-6
clone_size: NA
cdr3_aa: CASSSRTSGKIDTQYF
cdr3_nt: TGTGCCAGCAGCTCCCGGACTAGCGGGAAAATTGATACGCAGTATTTT

j_call: TRBJ2-3
d_call: NA
v_call: TRBV7-2
clone_size: NA
cdr3_aa: CASSPTFSGAGTDTQYF
cdr3_nt: TGTGCCAGCAGCCCGACATTTTCGGGAGCCGGCACAGATACGCAGTATTTT

j_call: TRBJ2-3
d_call: TRBD1
v_call: TRBV7-9
clone_size: NA
cdr3_aa: CASSLASTGGAEDTQYF
cdr3_nt: TGTGCCAGCAGCTTAGCTAGTACAGGGGGCGCAGAGGATACGCAGTATTTT

j_call: TRBJ2-2
d_call: NA
v_call: TRBV19
clone_size: NA
cdr3_aa: CASSKPNTGELFF
cdr3_nt: TGTGCCAGTAGTAAGCCGAACACCGGGGAGCTGTTTTTT

j_call: TRBJ1-5
d_call: TRBD1
v_call: TRBV5-3
clone_size: NA
cdr3_aa: CARSPRQGSGIQPQHF
cdr3_nt: TGTGCCAGAAGCCCGCGACAGGGATCGGGGATTCAGCCCCAGCATTTT

j_call: TRBJ2-1
d_call: TRBD2
v_call: TRBV7-9
clone_size: NA
cdr3_aa: CASSLTPTSGSYNEQFF
cdr3_nt: TGTGCCAGCAGCTTAACGCCAACTAGCGGGTCCTACAATGAGCAGTTCTTC

j_call: TRBJ1-3
d_call: NA
v_call: TRBV7-2
clone_size: NA
cdr3_aa: CASSLLNSGNTIYF
cdr3_nt: TGTGCCAGCAGCTTATTAAACTCTGGAAACACCATATATTTT

j_call: TRBJ2-7
d_call: NA
v_call: TRBV5-1
clone_size: NA
cdr3_aa: CASSSAVDYEQYF
cdr3_nt: TGCGCCAGCAGCTCAGCGGTTGACTACGAGCAGTACTTC

j_call: TRBJ1-3
d_call: NA
v_call: TRBV5-5
clone_size: NA
cdr3_aa: CASSLEGRYSGNTIYF
cdr3_nt: TGTGCCAGCAGCTTGGAGGGGCGTTACTCTGGAAACACCATATATTTT

j_call: TRBJ2-1
d_call: NA
v_call: TRBV7-9
clone_size: NA
cdr3_aa: CASSLGGSLYQNEQFF
cdr3_nt: TGTGCCAGCAGCTTAGGAGGTAGCCTGTACCAAAATGAGCAGTTCTTC

j_call: TRBJ2-1
d_call: TRBD2
v_call: TRBV2
clone_size: NA
cdr3_aa: CASLSGGFNNEQFF
cdr3_nt: TGTGCCAGTCTTAGCGGGGGGTTTAACAATGAGCAGTTCTTC

j_call: TRBJ2-7
d_call: NA
v_call: TRBV10-3
clone_size: NA
cdr3_aa: CAISGGSSYEQYF
cdr3_nt: TGTGCCATCAGTGGAGGATCCTCCTACGAGCAGTACTTC

j_call: TRBJ1-2
d_call: TRBD1
v_call: TRBV6-5
clone_size: NA
cdr3_aa: CASSLKGRGDYGYTF
cdr3_nt: TGTGCCAGCAGTCTAAAGGGCAGGGGGGACTATGGCTACACCTTC

j_call: TRBJ2-4
d_call: TRBD2
v_call: TRBV5-4
clone_size: once
cdr3_aa: CASSLGGGKNIQYF
cdr3_nt: TGTGCCAGCAGCTTGGGGGGGGGCAAAAACATTCAGTACTTC

j_call: TRBJ2-7
d_call: NA
v_call: TRBV3-1/TRBV3-2
clone_size: NA
cdr3_aa: CASSQRGGEQYF
cdr3_nt: TGTGCCAGCAGCCAAAGGGGTGGCGAGCAGTACTTC

j_call: TRBJ1-2
d_call: NA
v_call: TRBV30
clone_size: NA
cdr3_aa: CAWSPDSPRGYTF
cdr3_nt: TGTGCCTGGAGTCCGGACAGCCCGAGGGGCTACACCTTC

j_call: TRBJ2-6
d_call: NA
v_call: TRBV5-6
clone_size: NA
cdr3_aa: CASSSTVSGANVLTF
cdr3_nt: TGTGCCAGCAGCTCTACAGTATCTGGGGCCAACGTCCTGACTTTC

j_call: TRBJ1-1
d_call: TRBD1
v_call: TRBV7-9
clone_size: few
cdr3_aa: CASSREQGAETFF
cdr3_nt: TGTGCCAGCAGCCGAGAGCAGGGGGCTGAGACTTTCTTT

j_call: TRBJ2-7
d_call: TRBD2
v_call: TRBV5-1
clone_size: NA
cdr3_aa: CASSLELAEAYEQYF
cdr3_nt: TGCGCCAGCAGCTTGGAACTAGCGGAGGCCTACGAGCAGTACTTC

j_call: TRBJ2-5
d_call: TRBD1
v_call: TRBV19
clone_size: NA
cdr3_aa: CASSTTGGEETQYF
cdr3_nt: TGTGCCAGTAGTACGACAGGGGGGGAAGAGACCCAGTACTTC

j_call: TRBJ2-5
d_call: TRBD1
v_call: TRBV28
clone_size: NA
cdr3_aa: CASSPHPGQGLETQYF
cdr3_nt: TGTGCCAGCAGTCCCCACCCGGGACAGGGGTTAGAGACCCAGTACTTC

j_call: TRBJ1-1
d_call: TRBD1
v_call: TRBV7-9
clone_size: NA
cdr3_aa: CASSFEQGKNTEAFF
cdr3_nt: TGTGCCAGCAGCTTTGAACAGGGGAAAAACACTGAAGCTTTCTTT

j_call: TRBJ1-5
d_call: NA
v_call: TRBV19
clone_size: NA
cdr3_aa: CASNALGEGSNQPQHF
cdr3_nt: TGTGCCAGTAACGCCCTTGGGGAGGGTAGCAATCAGCCCCAGCATTTT

j_call: TRBJ1-5
d_call: NA
v_call: TRBV15
clone_size: NA
cdr3_aa: CATSRPEGNSNQPQHF
cdr3_nt: TGTGCCACCAGCAGACCAGAGGGAAATAGCAATCAGCCCCAGCATTTT

j_call: TRBJ2-1
d_call: NA
v_call: TRBV5-1
clone_size: NA
cdr3_aa: CASSPRDSSYNEQFF
cdr3_nt: TGCGCCAGCAGCCCCAGGGATAGCTCCTACAATGAGCAGTTCTTC

j_call: TRBJ2-2
d_call: TRBD1
v_call: TRBV18
clone_size: NA
cdr3_aa: CASSPDQGATAGELFF
cdr3_nt: TGTGCCAGCTCACCCGACCAGGGGGCGACGGCCGGGGAGCTGTTTTTT

j_call: TRBJ1-1
d_call: NA
v_call: TRBV30
clone_size: NA
cdr3_aa: CAWGQGKEAFF
cdr3_nt: TGTGCCTGGGGCCAGGGGAAGGAAGCTTTCTTT

j_call: TRBJ1-6
d_call: NA
v_call: TRBV2
clone_size: NA
cdr3_aa: CASSGSAGSSYNSPLHF
cdr3_nt: TGTGCCAGCAGCGGGAGTGCAGGGAGCTCCTATAATTCACCCCTCCACTTT

j_call: TRBJ2-1
d_call: TRBD2
v_call: TRBV3-1/TRBV3-2
clone_size: NA
cdr3_aa: CASRPWGGSNQEQFF
cdr3_nt: TGTGCCAGCAGACCCTGGGGGGGATCTAACCAAGAGCAGTTCTTC

j_call: TRBJ2-2
d_call: NA
v_call: TRBV5-4
clone_size: NA
cdr3_aa: CASSGALKTGELFF
cdr3_nt: TGTGCCAGCAGCGGGGCCCTTAAAACCGGGGAGCTGTTTTTT

j_call: TRBJ1-2
d_call: NA
v_call: TRBV2
clone_size: NA
cdr3_aa: CASSEARSGDGYTF
cdr3_nt: TGTGCCAGCAGTGAAGCTAGATCCGGAGATGGCTACACCTTC

j_call: TRBJ1-6
d_call: NA
v_call: TRBV21-1
clone_size: NA
cdr3_aa: CASSKGQGCNSPLHF
cdr3_nt: TGTGCCAGCAGCAAAGGACAGGGCTGTAATTCACCCCTCCACTTT

j_call: TRBJ2-2
d_call: NA
v_call: TRBV11-2
clone_size: NA
cdr3_aa: CASSLGLRPTENTGELFF
cdr3_nt: TGTGCCAGCAGCTTAGGTCTGCGGCCCACTGAAAACACCGGGGAGCTGTTTTTT

j_call: TRBJ2-7
d_call: NA
v_call: TRBV6-1
clone_size: NA
cdr3_aa: CASSDPRTGTTYEQYF
cdr3_nt: TGTGCCAGCAGTGACCCCCGGACAGGGACTACCTACGAGCAGTACTTC

j_call: TRBJ2-7
d_call: TRBD1
v_call: TRBV27
clone_size: NA
cdr3_aa: CASSPTGGSYEQYF
cdr3_nt: TGTGCCAGCAGTCCCACAGGGGGGAGCTACGAGCAGTACTTC

j_call: TRBJ1-5
d_call: NA
v_call: TRBV7-2
clone_size: NA
cdr3_aa: CASSLGRGNPQHF
cdr3_nt: TGTGCCAGCAGTTTAGGTCGCGGGAACCCCCAGCATTTT

j_call: TRBJ2-3
d_call: NA
v_call: TRBV27
clone_size: NA
cdr3_aa: CASSLSLASDTQYF
cdr3_nt: TGTGCCAGCAGTTTATCTTTAGCATCAGATACGCAGTATTTT

j_call: TRBJ2-3
d_call: TRBD1
v_call: TRBV7-2
clone_size: once
cdr3_aa: CASSLAAGGIVDTQYF
cdr3_nt: TGTGCCAGCAGCTTAGCGGCAGGGGGCATCGTAGATACGCAGTATTTT

j_call: TRBJ2-3
d_call: TRBD2
v_call: TRBV3-1/TRBV3-2
clone_size: NA
cdr3_aa: CASSPFGTSGGTDTQYF
cdr3_nt: TGTGCCAGCAGCCCCTTCGGGACTAGCGGGGGCACAGATACGCAGTATTTT

j_call: TRBJ1-2
d_call: NA
v_call: TRBV7-9
clone_size: NA
cdr3_aa: CASSFYTGNYGYTF
cdr3_nt: TGTGCCAGCAGCTTCTATACAGGGAACTATGGCTACACCTTC

j_call: TRBJ1-1
d_call: NA
v_call: TRBV3-1/TRBV3-2
clone_size: NA
cdr3_aa: CASSLDSAVNTEAFF
cdr3_nt: TGTGCCAGCAGCCTCGACTCGGCGGTAAACACTGAAGCTTTCTTT

j_call: TRBJ1-1
d_call: NA
v_call: TRBV30
clone_size: NA
cdr3_aa: CAWSVSGGWNTEAFF
cdr3_nt: TGTGCCTGGAGTGTATCGGGGGGGTGGAACACTGAAGCTTTCTTT

j_call: TRBJ2-3
d_call: TRBD2
v_call: TRBV29-1
clone_size: NA
cdr3_aa: CSVSSGGAAGTDTQYF
cdr3_nt: TGCAGCGTATCTAGCGGGGGGGCCGCCGGCACAGATACGCAGTATTTT

j_call: TRBJ2-1
d_call: TRBD2
v_call: TRBV11-3
clone_size: NA
cdr3_aa: CASSDSGEPYNEQFF
cdr3_nt: TGTGCCAGCAGCGATAGCGGGGAGCCTTACAATGAGCAGTTCTTC

j_call: TRBJ1-1
d_call: NA
v_call: TRBV5-1
clone_size: few
cdr3_aa: CASSSTGFNTEAFF
cdr3_nt: TGCGCCAGCAGCTCCACAGGGTTCAACACTGAAGCTTTCTTT

j_call: TRBJ1-1
d_call: NA
v_call: TRBV7-2
clone_size: NA
cdr3_aa: CASSLGSGVKNTEAFF
cdr3_nt: TGTGCCAGCAGCTTAGGTTCGGGGGTCAAGAACACTGAAGCTTTCTTT

j_call: TRBJ2-7
d_call: NA
v_call: TRBV7-2
clone_size: NA
cdr3_aa: CASSLSGGGYEQYF
cdr3_nt: TGTGCCAGCAGCCTAAGTGGGGGAGGCTACGAGCAGTACTTC

j_call: TRBJ2-7
d_call: NA
v_call: TRBV5-1
clone_size: NA
cdr3_aa: CASSWVEEGEQYF
cdr3_nt: TGCGCCAGCAGCTGGGTAGAGGAAGGCGAGCAGTACTTC

j_call: TRBJ1-2
d_call: TRBD1
v_call: TRBV7-2
clone_size: NA
cdr3_aa: CASSPDRGGYGYTF
cdr3_nt: TGTGCCAGCAGCCCTGACAGGGGCGGCTATGGCTACACCTTC

j_call: TRBJ1-1
d_call: NA
v_call: TRBV6-2/TRBV6-3
clone_size: NA
cdr3_aa: CASSYPTVLNTEAFF
cdr3_nt: TGTGCCAGCAGTTACCCGACAGTCCTGAACACTGAAGCTTTCTTT

j_call: TRBJ1-2
d_call: NA
v_call: TRBV3-1/TRBV3-2
clone_size: once
cdr3_aa: CASRNIYGYTF
cdr3_nt: TGTGCCAGCAGAAATATCTATGGCTACACCTTC

j_call: TRBJ2-1
d_call: TRBD1
v_call: TRBV5-1
clone_size: once
cdr3_aa: CASSPGTGSNEQFF
cdr3_nt: TGCGCCAGCAGCCCGGGGACAGGGAGTAATGAGCAGTTCTTC

j_call: TRBJ2-7
d_call: NA
v_call: TRBV5-6
clone_size: once
cdr3_aa: CASHPLAIPYEQYF
cdr3_nt: TGTGCCAGCCACCCGCTAGCGATCCCCTACGAGCAGTACTTC

j_call: TRBJ1-3
d_call: NA
v_call: TRBV7-2
clone_size: NA
cdr3_aa: CASSSPDSVGNTIYF
cdr3_nt: TGTGCCAGCAGCTCCCCGGACAGCGTCGGAAACACCATATATTTT

j_call: TRBJ2-2
d_call: NA
v_call: TRBV5-1
clone_size: NA
cdr3_aa: CASSLDPNTGELFF
cdr3_nt: TGCGCCAGCAGCCTAGACCCTAACACCGGGGAGCTGTTTTTT

j_call: TRBJ2-3
d_call: NA
v_call: TRBV9
clone_size: NA
cdr3_aa: CASSVTGTSTDTQYF
cdr3_nt: TGTGCCAGCAGCGTGACAGGGACTAGCACAGATACGCAGTATTTT

j_call: TRBJ1-2
d_call: TRBD1
v_call: TRBV6-2/TRBV6-3
clone_size: NA
cdr3_aa: CASSWGQMDFNYGYTF
cdr3_nt: TGTGCCAGCAGTTGGGGACAGATGGATTTTAACTATGGCTACACCTTC

j_call: TRBJ1-1
d_call: NA
v_call: TRBV6-5
clone_size: NA
cdr3_aa: CASKEATEAFF
cdr3_nt: TGTGCCAGCAAGGAGGCCACTGAAGCTTTCTTT